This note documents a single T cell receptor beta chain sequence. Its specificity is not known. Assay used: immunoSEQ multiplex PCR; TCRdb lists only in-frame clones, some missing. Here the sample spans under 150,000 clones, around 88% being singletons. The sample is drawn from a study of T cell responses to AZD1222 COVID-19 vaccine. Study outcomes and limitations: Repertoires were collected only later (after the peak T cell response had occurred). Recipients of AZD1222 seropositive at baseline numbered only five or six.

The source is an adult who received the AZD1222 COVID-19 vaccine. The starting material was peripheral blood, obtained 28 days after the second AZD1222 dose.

The CDR3 protein is CASSWPGDTQYF. CDR3 nucleotide sequence: TGTGCCAGCAGCTGGCCCGGTGATACGCAGTATTTT. The chain uses TRBV5-6 and TRBJ2-3; the D is unclear. Germline V gene data show CDR1 as SGHDT and CDR2 as YYEEEE. V was trimmed by 3 bases and J by 6 bases, leaving 8 bases between them. The CDR3 loop spans 12 amino acids.